These T cell receptor beta chains were read from a single sample in a study of shared clonotypes between healthy human individuals. Profiled with immunoSEQ multiplex PCR; TCRdb holds only in-frame clones, not every one. The sample lists 2,500,000 or so clones; approximately 93% were seen once. Sequencing was performed on naive CD4+ T cells from PBMCs. These TCRs come from a man younger than 30 in good health. Some clones in this sample may be carry-over from other donors' samples. CDR3s include the opening cysteine and the closing phenylalanine or tryptophan.

TRBV5-5	14	CASAGTAGSYEQYF
TRBV2	14	CASKGDRNTGELFF
TRBV5-4	15	CASSFNSGRMKTQYF
TRBV30	14	CAWSVLPRGTEAFF
TRBV28	15	CASSGGDTGTDTQYF
TRBV4-2	15	CASSQPGQGGNIQYF
TRBV5-1	15	CASSPQGAPEETQYF
TRBV27	14	CASSSPQEQETQYF
TRBV4-3	15	CASSRTQGATHEQYF
TRBV5-1	17	CASSLASAGGPRVIQYF
TRBV27	14	CASSFGDGNQPQHF
TRBV5-5	16	CASSFVAGGGNTEAFF
TRBV6-1	15	CASSERAPDLETQYF
TRBV6-1	17	CASSEIRPAAPHQPQHF
TRBV9	15	CASSGTSGSVGEQFF
TRBV6-4	14	CARVGQGTTGELFF
TRBV7-9	14	CASSGQGKLYGYTF
TRBV2	16	CASSASLAGGIGELFF
TRBV28	14	CASIRLVPRVEQYF
TRBV5-6	15	CASSFLEGKGTEAFF
TRBV28	13	CASTIPPNTEAFF
TRBV7-3	19	CASSLTQGGVFSGANVLTF
TRBV2	14	CAIDSAYTTYEQYF
TRBV9	16	CASSVGGHVSSYEQYF
TRBV28	16	CASSLWGEMKGSEAFF
TRBV7-8	14	CASSHRTGTDTQYF
TRBV5-4	16	CASSPDGANSGNTIYF
TRBV29-1	14	CSVRPGQGLDTQYF
TRBV19	15	CASSISIVPEDTQYF
TRBV7-2	15	CASSLGLAGVNEQYF
TRBV10-3	12	CAISTDAYGYTF
TRBV5-1	16	CASSDLSGSSYNEQFF